Listed below are T cell receptor beta chains from one sample, sequenced in a study of blood T cell repertoires in COVID-19. Measured with immunoSEQ multiplex PCR; TCRdb has only the in-frame clones, and not every one. The sample has fewer than 120,000 clones; 70% to 90% are singletons. Sequencing was carried out using peripheral blood. The origin of the receptors is a woman between 45 and 65 years old with acute or convalescent COVID-19. The CDR3 runs from the conserved cysteine through the conserved F or W. Each record gives: V gene, clone size, CDR3 protein. Clone size appears in some rows only: once, few, many, or a class for an expanded clone.

V gene: TRBV6-2/TRBV6-3
clone size: .
CDR3 protein: CASSTTGGAFF

V gene: TRBV15
clone size: .
CDR3 protein: CATSRDLGREGLYEQYF

V gene: TRBV24-1
clone size: .
CDR3 protein: CATSDHYSGTQYF

V gene: TRBV21-1
clone size: many
CDR3 protein: CASRWEREKETQYF

V gene: TRBV5-5
clone size: .
CDR3 protein: CASSIGVEEKLFF

V gene: TRBV6-4
clone size: .
CDR3 protein: CASSDPTGGSDQPQHF

V gene: TRBV18
clone size: .
CDR3 protein: CASSPVQNSNQPQHF

V gene: TRBV2
clone size: .
CDR3 protein: CASSSQGTGVEYF

V gene: TRBV7-6
clone size: .
CDR3 protein: CASSLRQGGTEAFF

V gene: TRBV13
clone size: .
CDR3 protein: CASSLLAGQGYGEQFF

V gene: TRBV19
clone size: .
CDR3 protein: CASSPSGRNYEQYF

V gene: TRBV29-1
clone size: once
CDR3 protein: CSVVAGVDEQYF

V gene: TRBV29-1
clone size: .
CDR3 protein: CSVEGNRGLAAKREQFF

V gene: TRBV18
clone size: .
CDR3 protein: CASSPGGMTPDTQYF

V gene: TRBV18
clone size: .
CDR3 protein: CASSLGQGAHGYTF

V gene: TRBV10-3
clone size: .
CDR3 protein: CAISVGGDRGRNEQFF

V gene: TRBV11-2
clone size: .
CDR3 protein: CASSLGQVWRNTEAFF

V gene: TRBV18
clone size: .
CDR3 protein: CASSPRTGYNYGYTF

V gene: TRBV20-1
clone size: .
CDR3 protein: CSASLAYEQYF

V gene: TRBV14
clone size: .
CDR3 protein: CASSQDLLGTDIGGYTF

V gene: TRBV5-1
clone size: .
CDR3 protein: CASSPRDYNEQFF

V gene: TRBV5-1
clone size: .
CDR3 protein: CASSLTSGISYEQYF

V gene: TRBV18
clone size: once
CDR3 protein: CASSPERQNNQPQHF

V gene: TRBV27
clone size: .
CDR3 protein: CASSFGVGSGNTIYF

V gene: TRBV7-6
clone size: few
CDR3 protein: CASSLVTAGVLYNEQFF

V gene: TRBV19
clone size: .
CDR3 protein: CASTSGRGVTEAFF

V gene: TRBV7-2
clone size: .
CDR3 protein: CASSLRQNQPQHF

V gene: TRBV5-1
clone size: .
CDR3 protein: CASSAGDRFSEKLFF

V gene: TRBV5-8
clone size: .
CDR3 protein: CASSLDRVKGEQFF

V gene: TRBV3-1/TRBV3-2
clone size: .
CDR3 protein: CASSQDWYSTPGELFF

V gene: TRBV5-1
clone size: .
CDR3 protein: CASSLGQTYAYEQYF

V gene: TRBV7-9
clone size: .
CDR3 protein: CASSLVPQTEATEAFF

V gene: TRBV18
clone size: .
CDR3 protein: CASSPPGFSGLGNTIYF

V gene: TRBV29-1
clone size: .
CDR3 protein: CSGRQAIQETQYF

V gene: TRBV28
clone size: .
CDR3 protein: CASSIPRGISYEQYF

V gene: TRBV7-2
clone size: .
CDR3 protein: CASSQRVGKNEKLFF

V gene: TRBV5-1
clone size: .
CDR3 protein: CASSLDHPGETQYF

V gene: TRBV19
clone size: .
CDR3 protein: CASTLGAGGPDTQYF

V gene: TRBV7-9
clone size: .
CDR3 protein: CASSSRRRGYEAFF

V gene: TRBV3-1/TRBV3-2
clone size: .
CDR3 protein: CASSPTSGLSSYEQYF

V gene: TRBV6-2/TRBV6-3
clone size: .
CDR3 protein: CASSLSGSVSYEQYF

V gene: TRBV27
clone size: .
CDR3 protein: CASSILGLARGSNEQFF

V gene: TRBV6-5
clone size: .
CDR3 protein: CASIATGSGTEAFF

V gene: TRBV6-5
clone size: .
CDR3 protein: CASIGLRGTEAFF